A selection of T cell receptor beta chains follows, all from one sample in a study of T-cell memory formation after mild COVID-19. TCRdb itself ran the 5' RACE reads through MiXCR, one entry per CDR3 protein. The sample records about 150,000 distinct CDR3 sequences, roughly a third being singletons. The sequenced sample was PBMCs or a T cell subset sorted from them (not recorded which). The source is an adult woman who had mild COVID-19 (a few samples of this study predate the infection). Cell type and time point are not known. The CDR3 runs from the conserved cysteine through the conserved F or W. D genes are given only for firm matches. The size entry is marked missing in some rows and otherwise reads once, few, many or a size class.

d_gene	abundance	j_gene	v_gene	len	CDR3aa	CDR3nt
.	few	TRBJ2-5	TRBV7-9	15	CASSYRDWGQETQYF	TGTGCCAGCAGCTACAGGGATTGGGGTCAAGAGACCCAGTACTTC
.	.	TRBJ2-7	TRBV6-2/TRBV6-3	17	CASSGIEQEFSSYEQYF	TGTGCCAGCAGCGGGATAGAACAGGAATTTAGCTCCTACGAGCAGTACTTC
TRBD1	.	TRBJ2-1	TRBV6-2/TRBV6-3	15	CASSYWGQGQGEQFF	TGTGCCAGCAGTTACTGGGGACAGGGCCAAGGGGAGCAGTTCTTC
TRBD1	.	TRBJ1-5	TRBV20-1	15	CSARPAGTGNQPQHF	TGCAGTGCTAGACCGGCCGGGACAGGGAATCAGCCCCAGCATTTT
.	.	TRBJ2-5	TRBV9	15	CASSESPGVQETQYF	TGTGCCAGCAGCGAGAGTCCGGGGGTTCAAGAGACCCAGTACTTC
TRBD1	few	TRBJ2-5	TRBV29-1	13	CSARDSPQETQYF	TGCAGCGCTAGGGACAGCCCCCAAGAGACCCAGTACTTC
.	.	TRBJ1-1	TRBV20-1	13	CSARMRRRIEAFF	TGCAGTGCTAGAATGAGGAGGCGGATTGAAGCTTTCTTT
.	few	TRBJ1-4	TRBV27	14	CASRLTALGEKLFF	TGTGCCAGCAGATTGACAGCCTTAGGAGAAAAACTGTTTTTT
TRBD1	.	TRBJ2-7	TRBV7-9	15	CASSRPRDRDYEQYF	TGTGCCAGCAGCCGACCCCGGGACAGGGACTACGAGCAGTACTTC
.	.	TRBJ1-6	TRBV7-8	18	CASSLAQSGRDPVSPLHF	TGTGCCAGCAGCTTAGCCCAATCAGGGAGGGATCCCGTCTCGCCCCTCCACTTT
.	few	TRBJ2-1	TRBV24-1	14	CATSDLLRGNEQFF	TGTGCCACCAGTGATTTGTTAAGGGGCAATGAGCAGTTCTTC
TRBD2	.	TRBJ2-7	TRBV27	16	CASRASGSYSSYEQYF	TGTGCCAGCAGGGCTAGCGGGAGCTATAGCTCCTACGAGCAGTACTTC
.	.	TRBJ2-5	TRBV7-9	15	CASSPTGSHWETQYF	TGTGCCAGCAGCCCTACAGGGTCCCATTGGGAGACCCAGTACTTC
.	few	TRBJ1-3	TRBV3-1	13	CASGYQERNTIYF	TGTGCCAGCGGATACCAGGAAAGAAACACCATATATTTT
TRBD1	.	TRBJ2-7	TRBV4-3	15	CASSLDRGQVGEQYF	TGCGCCAGCAGCCTGGACAGGGGGCAGGTGGGCGAGCAGTACTTC
.	few	TRBJ1-1	TRBV29-1	13	CSVDAGWGTEAFF	TGCAGCGTTGACGCGGGGTGGGGCACTGAAGCTTTCTTT
TRBD2	.	TRBJ2-1	TRBV7-3	14	CASSRGEGYNEQFF	TGTGCCAGCAGCCGAGGGGAGGGGTACAATGAGCAGTTCTTC
.	.	TRBJ2-5	TRBV29-1	13	CSAPGQNQETQYF	TGCAGCGCCCCCGGACAGAACCAAGAGACCCAGTACTTC
TRBD1	few	TRBJ2-1	TRBV4-2	14	CASSSGGKYNEQFF	TGTGCCAGCAGCTCAGGGGGCAAGTACAATGAGCAGTTCTTC
TRBD2	.	TRBJ2-2	TRBV7-3	15	CASSLGLAETGELFF	TGTGCCAGCAGCTTAGGACTAGCAGAGACCGGGGAGCTGTTTTTT
.	.	TRBJ2-1	TRBV6-6	16	CASTWEGAGSYNEQFF	TGTGCCAGCACCTGGGAGGGGGCAGGCTCCTACAATGAGCAGTTCTTC
TRBD1	few	TRBJ2-7	TRBV29-1	15	CSVEHRGQSSYEQYF	TGCAGCGTTGAACACCGGGGACAGAGCTCCTACGAGCAGTACTTC
.	many	TRBJ2-1	TRBV6-1	15	CATTLGAASYNEQFF	TGTGCCACCACCCTGGGGGCGGCGTCCTACAATGAGCAGTTCTTC
TRBD1	.	TRBJ1-1	TRBV6-1	13	CASGTGTNTEAFF	TGTGCCAGTGGGACAGGGACCAACACTGAAGCTTTCTTT
TRBD2	few	TRBJ2-3	TRBV9	15	CASSVTGTRGDTQYF	TGTGCCAGCAGCGTAACCGGGACTAGAGGGGATACGCAGTATTTT
TRBD1	.	TRBJ2-3	TRBV12-3/TRBV12-4	14	CANRKGQGTDTQYF	TGTGCCAACCGGAAGGGACAGGGCACAGATACGCAGTATTTT
.	.	TRBJ2-7	TRBV20-1	11	CSARDKTGQYF	TGCAGTGCTAGAGATAAAACCGGGCAGTACTTC
.	few	TRBJ2-5	TRBV29-1	14	CSVDGGLGQETQYF	TGCAGCGTTGATGGGGGGCTGGGCCAAGAGACCCAGTACTTC
.	.	TRBJ1-4	TRBV20-1	18	CSARRVLQGLFPNEKLFF	TGCAGTGCTAGGAGGGTCCTACAGGGCCTATTTCCAAATGAAAAACTGTTTTTT
TRBD1	.	TRBJ1-1	TRBV7-8	14	CASSLAPDRVVSFF	TGTGCCAGCAGCTTAGCACCGGACAGGGTTGTGTCTTTCTTT
.	many	TRBJ2-1	TRBV5-6	12	CASSLSYNEQFF	TGTGCCAGCAGCCTCTCCTACAATGAGCAGTTCTTC
.	.	TRBJ2-6	TRBV5-1	16	CASSLEGGAGANVLTF	TGCGCCAGCAGCTTGGAGGGGGGGGCTGGGGCCAACGTCCTGACTTTC
TRBD2	few	TRBJ2-1	TRBV7-8	13	CASSPGLDPEQFF	TGTGCCAGCAGCCCCGGACTAGATCCTGAGCAGTTCTTC
.	.	TRBJ2-7	TRBV20-1	11	CSETHGDEQYF	TGCAGTGAAACCCACGGAGACGAGCAGTACTTC
.	few	TRBJ1-5	TRBV30	14	CAWSVKQKNQPQHF	TGTGCCTGGAGTGTAAAACAGAAAAATCAGCCCCAGCATTTT
.	.	TRBJ1-1	TRBV5-1	14	CASSSGEAPTEAFF	TGCGCCAGCAGCTCAGGGGAGGCCCCCACTGAAGCTTTCTTT
.	.	TRBJ2-1	TRBV13	12	CASSSRENEQFF	TGTGCCAGCAGCTCGAGGGAGAATGAGCAGTTCTTC
.	.	TRBJ2-7	TRBV7-2	14	CASSLGLAFHEQYF	TGTGCCAGCAGCTTAGGGCTAGCCTTCCACGAGCAGTACTTC
.	.	TRBJ2-2	TRBV10-3	13	CAISDQSTGELFF	TGTGCCATCAGTGATCAGAGCACCGGGGAGCTGTTTTTT
TRBD1	.	TRBJ2-3	TRBV19	17	CASNWQGARAVTDTQYF	TGTGCCAGTAACTGGCAGGGGGCGCGAGCTGTCACAGATACGCAGTATTTT
TRBD1	.	TRBJ2-5	TRBV4-1	17	CASSQDRRQGPPWTQYF	TGCGCCAGCAGCCAAGATCGGCGACAGGGCCCTCCATGGACCCAGTACTTC